This T cell receptor beta chain was identified in a study of cytomegalovirus exposure and HLA in healthy donors. Study observations and caveats: For most TCR sequences rarity was the rule, although some public TCRs occurred in many donors. First-cohort TCR clusters were later found to tend to co-occur in the approximately 120 validation repertoires.

Measured with immunoSEQ multiplex PCR; TCRdb has only the in-frame clones, and not every one. Here the sample spans around 160,000 clones, around 82% being singletons. With respect to this clone: Its antigen is not identified.

Germline CDR1 and CDR2: LNHDA and SQIVND (reference sequence). This CDR3 is 15 amino acids long. V dropped 6 bases and J dropped 3 bases, with 15 bases sitting between them. Source material: PBMCs. The rearrangement links TRBV19 to TRBJ1-5; the D is unclear. This TCR derives from a man aged 25-45 years in good health and CMV-seropositive. The CDR3 DNA reads as TGTGCCAGTAGGTCTGGTTGGCAGAACAATCAGCCCCAGCATTTT. Translation: CASRSGWQNNQPQHF.